The source of this T cell receptor beta chain is a study of blood T cell repertoires in COVID-19. In the study overall: The study drew acute and convalescent COVID-19 samples from the United States, Italy and Spain.

The CDR3 extends over 13 amino acids. With V trimmed by 5 bases and J by 7 bases, 4 bases remained unmatched. Germline CDR1 reads SGHTA; CDR2 reads FQGNSA. Source study methods: Reference gene primer amplification yielded estimated nucleated cell counts. The table came from immunoSEQ multiplex PCR; TCRdb's copy has only in-frame clones and leaves some out. The V and J calls and clone size were taken over from that table, and D and trimming were inferred from the DNA. This table holds approximately 80,000 clones, roughly 80% found once. J is TRBJ2-7 and V is TRBV7-2; 11 nucleotides align to TRBD2. The clonotype was recovered from a human donor in a cohort sampled during active COVID-19. Sequencing used peripheral blood. In DNA, the CDR3 is TGTGCCAGCAGCCCTTGGACTAGCGGGGAGCAGTACTTC. This gives the protein CASSPWTSGEQYF.